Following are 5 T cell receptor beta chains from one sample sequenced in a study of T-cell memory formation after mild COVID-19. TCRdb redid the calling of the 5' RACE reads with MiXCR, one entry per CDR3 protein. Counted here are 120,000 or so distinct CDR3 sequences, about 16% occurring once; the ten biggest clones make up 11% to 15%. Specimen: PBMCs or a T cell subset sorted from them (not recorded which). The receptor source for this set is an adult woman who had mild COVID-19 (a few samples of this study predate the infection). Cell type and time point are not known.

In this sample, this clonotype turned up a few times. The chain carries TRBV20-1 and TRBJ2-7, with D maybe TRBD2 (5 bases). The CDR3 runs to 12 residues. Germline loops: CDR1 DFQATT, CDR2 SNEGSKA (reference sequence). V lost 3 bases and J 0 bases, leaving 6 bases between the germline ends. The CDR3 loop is CSASDYSYEQYF. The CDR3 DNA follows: TGCAGTGCTAGCGACTACTCCTACGAGCAGTACTTC.

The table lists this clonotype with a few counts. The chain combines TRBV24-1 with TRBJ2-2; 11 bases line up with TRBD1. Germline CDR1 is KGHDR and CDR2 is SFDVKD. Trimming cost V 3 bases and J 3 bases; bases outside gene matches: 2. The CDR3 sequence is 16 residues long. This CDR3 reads CATSDLGQGDTGELFF. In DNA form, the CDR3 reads TGTGCCACCAGTGATCTGGGACAGGGGGACACCGGGGAGCTGTTTTTT.

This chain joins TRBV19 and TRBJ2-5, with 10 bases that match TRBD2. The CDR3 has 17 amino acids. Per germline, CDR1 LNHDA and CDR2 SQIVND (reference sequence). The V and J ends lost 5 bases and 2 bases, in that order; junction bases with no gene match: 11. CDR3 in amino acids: CASSPGTSATLQETQYF. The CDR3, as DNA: TGTGCCAGTAGTCCTGGGACTAGCGCAACTCTACAAGAGACCCAGTACTTC.

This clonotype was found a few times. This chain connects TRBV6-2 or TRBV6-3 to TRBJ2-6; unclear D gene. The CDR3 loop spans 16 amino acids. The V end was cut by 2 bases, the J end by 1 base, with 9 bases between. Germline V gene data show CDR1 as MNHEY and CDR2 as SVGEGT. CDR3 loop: CASSYPPASGANVLTF. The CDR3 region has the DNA TGTGCCAGCAGTTACCCCCCGGCTTCTGGGGCCAACGTCCTGACTTTC.

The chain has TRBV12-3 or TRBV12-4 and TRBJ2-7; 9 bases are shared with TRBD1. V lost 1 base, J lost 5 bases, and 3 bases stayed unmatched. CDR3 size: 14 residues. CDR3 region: CASSLGQGGHEQYF. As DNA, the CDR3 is TGTGCCAGCAGTTTAGGACAGGGGGGGCACGAGCAGTACTTC.